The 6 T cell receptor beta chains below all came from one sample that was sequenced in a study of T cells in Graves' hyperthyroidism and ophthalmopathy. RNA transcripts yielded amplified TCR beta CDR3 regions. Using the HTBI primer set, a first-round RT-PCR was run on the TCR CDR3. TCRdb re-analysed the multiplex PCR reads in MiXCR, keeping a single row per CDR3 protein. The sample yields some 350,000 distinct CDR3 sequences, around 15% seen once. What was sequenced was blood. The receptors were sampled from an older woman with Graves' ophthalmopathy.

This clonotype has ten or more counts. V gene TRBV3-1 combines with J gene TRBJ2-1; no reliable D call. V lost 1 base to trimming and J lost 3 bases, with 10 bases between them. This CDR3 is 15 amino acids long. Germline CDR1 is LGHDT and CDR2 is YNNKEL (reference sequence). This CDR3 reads CASSQGGLVYNEQFF. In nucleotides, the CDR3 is TGTGCCAGCAGCCAAGGGGGTCTCGTCTACAATGAGCAGTTCTTC.

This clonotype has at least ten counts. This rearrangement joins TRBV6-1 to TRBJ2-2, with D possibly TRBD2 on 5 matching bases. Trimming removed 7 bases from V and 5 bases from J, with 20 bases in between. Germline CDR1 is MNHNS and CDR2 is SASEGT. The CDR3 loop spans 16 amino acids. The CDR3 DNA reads TGTGCCAGCACCCTACCCCTAGCTGTTGGGACCGGGGAGCTGTTTTTT. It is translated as CASTLPLAVGTGELFF.

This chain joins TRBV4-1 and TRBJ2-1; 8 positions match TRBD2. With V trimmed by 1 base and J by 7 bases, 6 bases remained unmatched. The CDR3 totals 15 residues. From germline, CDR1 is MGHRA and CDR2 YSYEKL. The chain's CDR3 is CASSQAPGLGNEQFF. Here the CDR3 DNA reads TGCGCCAGCAGCCAAGCCCCGGGACTAGGTAATGAGCAGTTCTTC.

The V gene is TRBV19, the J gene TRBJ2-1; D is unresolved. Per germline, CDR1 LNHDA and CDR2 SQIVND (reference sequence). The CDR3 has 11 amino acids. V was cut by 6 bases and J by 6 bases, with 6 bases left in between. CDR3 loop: CASRSSNEQFF. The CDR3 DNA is TGTGCCAGTAGATCGTCCAATGAGCAGTTCTTC.

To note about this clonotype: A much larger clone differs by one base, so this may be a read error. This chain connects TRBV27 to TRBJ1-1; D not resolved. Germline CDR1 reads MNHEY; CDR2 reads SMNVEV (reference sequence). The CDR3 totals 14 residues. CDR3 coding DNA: TGTGCCGGCAGTTTTGTCCGGGGAAACACTGAAGCTTTCTTT. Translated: CAGSFVRGNTEAFF.

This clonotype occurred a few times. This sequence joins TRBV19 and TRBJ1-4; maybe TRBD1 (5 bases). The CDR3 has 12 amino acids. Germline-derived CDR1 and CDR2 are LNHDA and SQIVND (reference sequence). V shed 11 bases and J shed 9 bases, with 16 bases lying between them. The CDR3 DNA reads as TGTGCCTCCCGGCAGGGCGGGCAAAAACTGTTTTTT. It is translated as CASRQGGQKLFF.